Below are 11 T cell receptor beta chains sequenced from a single sample in a study of T-cell memory formation after mild COVID-19. TCRdb passed the 5' RACE reads through MiXCR, listing each CDR3 protein once. This table has over 450,000 distinct CDR3 sequences, roughly 22% appearing once. Sequencing used PBMCs or a T cell subset sorted from them (not recorded which). Receptors originate from an adult woman who had mild COVID-19 (a few samples of this study predate the infection). Cell type and time point are not known.

The chain is built from TRBV5-1 and TRBJ2-7; 10 bases match TRBD1. Per the germline V gene, CDR1 is SGHRS and CDR2 is YFSETQ. The CDR3 is 15 residues long. V gave up 0 bases and J gave up 3 bases; unmatched junction bases: 3. DNA for the CDR3: TGCGCCAGCAGCTTGGAGACAGGGGGCTTCTACGAGCAGTACTTC. It yields the protein CASSLETGGFYEQYF. The full variable domain, in which reference TRBV5-1 and TRBJ2-7 provide the parts outside the CDR3, is KAGVTQTPRYLIKTRGQQVTLSCSPISGHRSVSWYQQTPGQGLQFLFEYFSETQRNKGNFPGRFSGRQFSNSRSEMNVSTLELGDSALYLCASSLETGGFYEQYFGPGTRLTVT.

The rearrangement joins TRBV2 to TRBJ2-7; D remains unclear. V was cut by 2 bases and J by 2 bases, with 10 bases left in between. The germline CDR1 and CDR2 sequences are SNHLY and FYNNEI. CDR3 length: 14 amino acids. As DNA, the CDR3 is TGTGCCAGCAGTGAAAGGTCCCATACCTACGAGCAGTACTTC. Its translation: CASSERSHTYEQYF.

At least ten counts were recorded for this clonotype. The rearrangement joins TRBV6-5 to TRBJ1-6, with 8 bases matching TRBD1. V gave up 0 bases and J gave up 9 bases; unmatched junction bases: 4. CDR1 and CDR2 (germline): MNHEY, SVGAGI. The CDR3 extends over 15 amino acids. The CDR3 coding sequence is TGTGCCAGCAGTTACTCAAGACAGGGGAGTTCACCCCTCCACTTT. This codes for CASSYSRQGSSPLHF.

The V and J genes are TRBV5-1 and TRBJ2-1; 10 bases are a match to TRBD2. The CDR3 sequence is 15 residues long. V dropped 5 bases and J dropped 6; count of bases not matched to a gene: 8. CDR1 is SGHRS, CDR2 YFSETQ, per germline. CDR3 sequence (DNA): TGCGCCAGCAGTTTTCTCAGCGGGGGGGCCAATGAGCAGTTCTTC. This codes for CASSFLSGGANEQFF.

This clonotype was counted a few times. The rearrangement links TRBV4-1 to TRBJ2-2; possible D gene TRBD1, 6 bases. Germline values: CDR1 MGHRA, CDR2 YSYEKL. Trimming shortened V by 1 base and J by 8 bases, and 11 bases separated the two germline ends. This CDR3 spans 14 amino acids. In nucleotides, the CDR3 is TGCGCCAGCAGCCAAGGCAGGGGAATGGGGGAGCTGTTTTTT. Its protein product is CASSQGRGMGELFF.

This clonotype was seen a handful of times. The chain carries TRBV6-6 and TRBJ1-2; D possibly corresponds to TRBD1 (6 bases). Germline CDR1 reads MNHNY; CDR2 reads SVGAGI (reference sequence). Trimming removed 6 bases at V and 4 bases at J, with 12 bases between. This CDR3 has 13 residues. The CDR3 region is CASRTGTSYGYTF. The CDR3 DNA is TGTGCCAGCAGAACCGGGACATCCTATGGCTACACCTTC.

The table lists this clonotype with a few counts. The chain couples TRBV4-1 to TRBJ2-2; tentatively, D is TRBD2 (6 bases). This CDR3 spans 16 amino acids. Trimming took off 1 base at V and 2 bases at J, with 11 bases between the two ends. Germline values: CDR1 MGHRA, CDR2 YSYEKL. Here the CDR3 DNA reads TGCGCCAGCAGCCAAGCTCGACTAGGTAACACCGGGGAGCTGTTTTTT. Encoded protein: CASSQARLGNTGELFF.

This clonotype was observed a handful of times. The chain employs TRBV6-1 and TRBJ1-1; no definite D call. Trimming took 6 bases from V and 1 from J, leaving 9 bases between them. CDR1 and CDR2 (germline): MNHNS, SASEGT. This CDR3 comprises 13 residues. The CDR3, as DNA: TGTGCCAGCAGCCTTTACCCGAACACTGAAGCTTTCTTT. Translated: CASSLYPNTEAFF.

This clonotype was picked up a small number of times. J is TRBJ2-1 and V is TRBV30, with a possible D match to TRBD1 (5 bases). This CDR3 contains 14 residues. With 4 bases removed from V and 7 bases from J, the gap between germline ends came to 17 bases. Germline loops: CDR1 GTSNPN, CDR2 SVGIG (reference sequence). The CDR3 DNA follows: TGTGCCTGGAAAAAGACTGGGCAGGGAAATGAGCAGTTCTTC. Translating it yields CAWKKTGQGNEQFF.

The rearrangement joins TRBV7-3 to TRBJ2-5; D remains unclear. This CDR3 comprises 15 residues. Germline values: CDR1 SGHTA, CDR2 FQGTGA. Trimming shortened V by 5 bases and J by 5 bases, and 18 bases separated the two germline ends. This CDR3 reads CASSPRASGRETQYF. DNA of the CDR3: TGTGCCAGCAGCCCTAGGGCCTCCGGACGGGAGACCCAGTACTTC.

This clonotype came up a few times. This chain joins TRBV7-9 and TRBJ1-2; D possibly corresponds to TRBD1 (6 bases). The germline CDR1 and CDR2 sequences are SEHNR and FQNEAQ (reference sequence). V lost 8 bases and J 4 bases, leaving 14 bases between the germline ends. This CDR3 is built from 13 residues. This CDR3 reads CASGGPPSYGYTF. The CDR3, as DNA: TGTGCCAGCGGGGGGCCCCCGTCCTATGGCTACACCTTC.